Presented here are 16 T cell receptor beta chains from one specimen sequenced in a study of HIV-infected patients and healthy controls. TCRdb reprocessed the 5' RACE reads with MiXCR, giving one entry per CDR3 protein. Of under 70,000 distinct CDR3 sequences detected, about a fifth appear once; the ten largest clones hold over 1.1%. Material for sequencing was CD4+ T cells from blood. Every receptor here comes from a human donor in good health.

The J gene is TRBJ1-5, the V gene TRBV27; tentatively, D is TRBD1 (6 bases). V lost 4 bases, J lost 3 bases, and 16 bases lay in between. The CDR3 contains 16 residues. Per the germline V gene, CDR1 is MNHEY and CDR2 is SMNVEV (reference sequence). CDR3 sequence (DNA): TGTGCCAGCAGTTCCACAAGGACAGCGTACAATCAGCCCCAGCATTTT. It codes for CASSSTRTAYNQPQHF.

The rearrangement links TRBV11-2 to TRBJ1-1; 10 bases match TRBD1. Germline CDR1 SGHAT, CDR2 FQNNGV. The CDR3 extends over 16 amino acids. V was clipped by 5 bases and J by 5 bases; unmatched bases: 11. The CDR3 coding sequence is TGTGCCAGCAGCCTAAGGTCGACAGGGGGCTGGACTGAAGCTTTCTTT. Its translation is CASSLRSTGGWTEAFF.

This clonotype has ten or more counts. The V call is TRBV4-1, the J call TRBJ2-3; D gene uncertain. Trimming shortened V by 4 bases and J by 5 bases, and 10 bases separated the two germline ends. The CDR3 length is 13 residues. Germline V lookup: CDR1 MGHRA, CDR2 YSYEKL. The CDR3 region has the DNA TGCGCCAGCAGCCTCGATAACCAAGATACGCAGTATTTT. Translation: CASSLDNQDTQYF.

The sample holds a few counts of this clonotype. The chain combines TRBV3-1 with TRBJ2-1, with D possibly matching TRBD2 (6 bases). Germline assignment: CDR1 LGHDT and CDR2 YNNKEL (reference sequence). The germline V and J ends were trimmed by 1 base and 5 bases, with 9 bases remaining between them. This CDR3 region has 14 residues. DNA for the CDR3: TGTGCCAGCAGCCAAGCGGGACTTCACAATGAGCAGTTCTTC. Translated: CASSQAGLHNEQFF.

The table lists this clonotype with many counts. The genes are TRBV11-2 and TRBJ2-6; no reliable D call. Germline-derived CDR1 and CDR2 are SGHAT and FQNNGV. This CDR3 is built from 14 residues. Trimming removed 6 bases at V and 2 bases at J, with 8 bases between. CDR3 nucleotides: TGTGCCAGCAGTCCACGGACTGGGGCCAACGTCCTGACTTTC. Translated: CASSPRTGANVLTF. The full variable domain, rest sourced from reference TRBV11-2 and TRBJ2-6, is EAGVAQSPRYKIIEKRQSVAFWCNPISGHATLYWYQQILGQGPKLLIQFQNNGVVDDSQLPKDRFSAERLKGVDSTLKIQPAKLEDSAVYLCASSPRTGANVLTFGAGSRLTVL.

CDR3: CASSGRGTDTDTQYF. The CDR3 DNA is TGTGCCAGCAGCGGGCGGGGGACAGATACAGATACGCAGTATTTT. The chain links TRBV3-1 to TRBJ2-3, with D perhaps given as TRBD1 or TRBD2 (7 bases each). CDR1 is LGHDT and CDR2 is YNNKEL in the germline V gene (reference sequence). V was clipped by 5 bases and J by 3 bases, with 15 bases between them. The CDR3 spans 15 residues.

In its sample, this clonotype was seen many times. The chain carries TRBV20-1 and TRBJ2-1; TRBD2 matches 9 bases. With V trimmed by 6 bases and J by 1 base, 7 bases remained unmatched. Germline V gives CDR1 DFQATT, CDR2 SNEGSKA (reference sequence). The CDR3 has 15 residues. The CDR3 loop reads CSAPQSGRSYNEQFF. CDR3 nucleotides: TGCAGTGCCCCTCAGAGCGGGAGGTCCTACAATGAGCAGTTCTTC.

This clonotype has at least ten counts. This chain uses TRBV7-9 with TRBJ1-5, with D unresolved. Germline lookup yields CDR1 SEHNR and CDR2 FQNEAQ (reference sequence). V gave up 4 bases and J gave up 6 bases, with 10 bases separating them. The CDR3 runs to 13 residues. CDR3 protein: CASSSGRGQPQHF. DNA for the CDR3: TGTGCCAGCAGCTCCGGGAGAGGTCAGCCCCAGCATTTT.

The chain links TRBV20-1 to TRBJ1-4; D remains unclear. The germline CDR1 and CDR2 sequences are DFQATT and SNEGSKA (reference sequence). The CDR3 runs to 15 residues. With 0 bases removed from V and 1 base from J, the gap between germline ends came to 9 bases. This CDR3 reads CSARDLRETNEKLFF. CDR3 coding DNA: TGCAGTGCTAGAGATTTGCGGGAAACTAATGAAAAACTGTTTTTT.

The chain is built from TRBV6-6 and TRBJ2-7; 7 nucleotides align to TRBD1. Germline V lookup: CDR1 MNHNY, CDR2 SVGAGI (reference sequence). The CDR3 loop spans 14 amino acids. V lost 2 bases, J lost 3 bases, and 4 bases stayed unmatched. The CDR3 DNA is TGTGCCAGCAGTTACGGGACAGTTAACTACGAGCAGTACTTC. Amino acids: CASSYGTVNYEQYF.

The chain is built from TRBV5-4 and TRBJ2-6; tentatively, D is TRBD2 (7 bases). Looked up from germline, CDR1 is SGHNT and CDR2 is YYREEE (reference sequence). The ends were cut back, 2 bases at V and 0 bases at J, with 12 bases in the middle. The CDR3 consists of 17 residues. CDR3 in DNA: TGTGCCAGCAGCTTTGGGGGGGGCGCCTCTGGGGCCAACGTCCTGACTTTC. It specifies CASSFGGGASGANVLTF.

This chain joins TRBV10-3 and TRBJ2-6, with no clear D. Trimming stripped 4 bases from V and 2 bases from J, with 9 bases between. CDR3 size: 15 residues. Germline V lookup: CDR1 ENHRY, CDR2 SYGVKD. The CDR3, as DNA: TGTGCCATCAGTGGTACCACAACTGGGGCCAACGTCCTGACTTTC. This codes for CAISGTTTGANVLTF.

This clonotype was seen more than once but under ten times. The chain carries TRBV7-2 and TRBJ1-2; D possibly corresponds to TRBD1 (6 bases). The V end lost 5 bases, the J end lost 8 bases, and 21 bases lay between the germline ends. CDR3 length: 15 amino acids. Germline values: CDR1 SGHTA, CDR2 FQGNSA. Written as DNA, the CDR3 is TGTGCCAGCAGCCGGCGTTTTCAGGGGTCGGGCGGCTACACCTTC. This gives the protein CASSRRFQGSGGYTF.

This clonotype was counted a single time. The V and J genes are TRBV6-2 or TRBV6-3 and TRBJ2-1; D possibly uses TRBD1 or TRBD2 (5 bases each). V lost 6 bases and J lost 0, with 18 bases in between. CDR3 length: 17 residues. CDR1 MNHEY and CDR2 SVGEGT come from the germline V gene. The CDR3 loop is CASSPDRGMSSYNEQFF. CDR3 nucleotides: TGTGCCAGCAGCCCCGACCGGGGCATGAGCTCCTACAATGAGCAGTTCTTC.

The CDR3 region is CASSHEDPTNEKLFF. In DNA form, the CDR3 reads TGCGCCAGCAGTCATGAGGACCCAACTAATGAAAAACTGTTTTTT. The chain employs TRBV23-1 and TRBJ1-4; D remains ambiguous. TRBV23-1 is placed among ORFs of uncertain function. With 3 bases removed from V and 0 bases from J, the gap between germline ends came to 8 bases. The CDR3 is 15 amino acids.

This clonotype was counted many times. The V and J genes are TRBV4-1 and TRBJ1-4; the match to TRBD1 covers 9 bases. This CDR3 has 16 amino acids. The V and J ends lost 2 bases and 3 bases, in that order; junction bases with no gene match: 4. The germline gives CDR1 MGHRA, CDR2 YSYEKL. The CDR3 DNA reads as TGCGCCAGCAGCCAACCTGACAGGGGGGCTAATGAAAAACTGTTTTTT. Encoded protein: CASSQPDRGANEKLFF.